These T cell receptor beta chains were read from a single sample in a study of human T cells and chemical hapten exposure. TCRdb passed the RACE reads through MiXCR, listing each CDR3 protein once. This table has 350,000 to 400,000 distinct CDR3 sequences, more than 4.5% appearing once. Sequencing used whole blood, obtained in connection with sensitization to the hapten diphenylcyclopropenone (DPC). The receptors were sampled from a woman aged 45-59 years with alopecia areata. Some clones in this sample may be carry-over from other donors' samples. Both conserved end residues are part of each CDR3. A D gene is named only where the DNA matches it firmly. The size field is filled for only some rows; it gives once, few, many or a size class.

J: TRBJ1-5; size: few; V: TRBV30; length: 13; D: NA; DNA: TGTGCCTGGAGTGGGGGTATCGGCCAGCCCCAGCATTTT; CDR3: CAWSGGIGQPQHF
J: TRBJ2-7; size: few; V: TRBV6-1; length: 15; D: NA; DNA: TGTGCCAGCAGTGAAGGCCAGGTGAAAACCTACGAGCAGTACTTC; CDR3: CASSEGQVKTYEQYF
J: TRBJ2-6; size: few; V: TRBV5-1; length: 15; D: NA; DNA: TGCGCCAGCAGCCTGGACATTGCTGAGGCCAACGTCCTGACTTTC; CDR3: CASSLDIAEANVLTF
J: TRBJ2-2; size: few; V: TRBV5-1; length: 16; D: NA; DNA: TGCGCCAGCAGCCCTGAGCAGATAGCGAACACCGGGGAGCTGTTTTTT; CDR3: CASSPEQIANTGELFF
J: TRBJ1-1; size: NA; V: TRBV7-9; length: 14; D: TRBD1; DNA: TGTGCCAGCAGCCCCCAGACAGGGAGTCATGAAGCTTTCTTT; CDR3: CASSPQTGSHEAFF
J: TRBJ1-2; size: many; V: TRBV6-5; length: 16; D: TRBD1; DNA: TGTGCCAGCAGTCGCACCGGGACAGGAGATGAAGATGGCTACACCTTC; CDR3: CASSRTGTGDEDGYTF
J: TRBJ2-7; size: few; V: TRBV20-1; length: 12; D: TRBD1; DNA: TGCAGTGTCACGGGACAGGATGCCGAGCAGTACTTC; CDR3: CSVTGQDAEQYF
J: TRBJ2-7; size: NA; V: TRBV2; length: 12; D: NA; DNA: TGTGCCAGCAGGGCGGAGGGCTACGAGCAGTACTTC; CDR3: CASRAEGYEQYF
J: TRBJ2-7; size: NA; V: TRBV27; length: 15; D: TRBD2; DNA: TGTGCCAGCCGGATTGGAGCGGGGGGTGCCTACGAGCAGTACTTC; CDR3: CASRIGAGGAYEQYF
J: TRBJ2-6; size: NA; V: TRBV5-1; length: 19; D: TRBD2; DNA: TGCGCCAGCAGCTTGGAACCAGCGGGAGGGCCAAGGGGGGCCAACGTCCTGACTTTC; CDR3: CASSLEPAGGPRGANVLTF
J: TRBJ1-4; size: few; V: TRBV10-3; length: 13; D: NA; DNA: TGTGCCACCCGCGTTGCAACTAATGAAAAACTGTTTTTT; CDR3: CATRVATNEKLFF
J: TRBJ2-7; size: NA; V: TRBV28; length: 14; D: NA; DNA: TGTGCCAGCAGTTTTAAGGGGACCTCCTACGAGCAGTACTTC; CDR3: CASSFKGTSYEQYF
J: TRBJ1-1; size: few; V: TRBV9; length: 14; D: TRBD1; DNA: TGTGCCAGCAGCGTACAGGAGGGGGCTTCAATCGCTTTCTTT; CDR3: CASSVQEGASIAFF
J: TRBJ1-1; size: NA; V: TRBV29-1; length: 15; D: TRBD1; DNA: TGCAGCGCTAGGACAGGGGGCGCCGGGGGCACTGAAGCTTTCTTT; CDR3: CSARTGGAGGTEAFF